The clone carrying this T cell receptor beta chain occurred a few times. These data come from a study of blood T cell repertoires in COVID-19. Turning to the study itself: Sites in the United States, Italy and Spain provided acute and convalescent COVID-19 samples. PBMCs, B-cell-depleted T cells, or T cells were the source of the cDNA or gDNA that made up the material.

In the source study's methods: Amplifying reference gene primers gave estimates of nucleated cell counts. The method was immunoSEQ multiplex PCR; TCRdb's version includes in-frame clones alone and lacks a portion of them. For V, J and clone size, that table is used; D and trimming come from the DNA. The sample records hundreds of thousands of clones, about nine tenths being singletons. Germline CDR1 is SEHNR and CDR2 is FQNEAQ (reference sequence). The V gene end was trimmed by 3 bases and the J gene end by 4 bases; junction bases not matched to a gene: 6. The CDR3 is made up of 15 amino acids. Sequencing was carried out using peripheral blood. The chain employs TRBV7-9 and TRBJ2-5; 9 bases align to TRBD2. The source is a man aged 55-75 years who had recovered from COVID-19. Here the CDR3 DNA reads TGTGCCAGCAGCTTCTACTCAGCGGGGGGAGAGACCCAGTACTTC. As protein: CASSFYSAGGETQYF. The whole variable domain, remainder taken from reference TRBV7-9 and TRBJ2-5, is DTGVSQNPRHKITKRGQNVTFRCDPISEHNRLYWYRQTLGQGPEFLTYFQNEAQLEKSRLLSDRFSAERPKGSFSTLEIQRTEQGDSAMYLCASSFYSAGGETQYFGPGTRLLVL.